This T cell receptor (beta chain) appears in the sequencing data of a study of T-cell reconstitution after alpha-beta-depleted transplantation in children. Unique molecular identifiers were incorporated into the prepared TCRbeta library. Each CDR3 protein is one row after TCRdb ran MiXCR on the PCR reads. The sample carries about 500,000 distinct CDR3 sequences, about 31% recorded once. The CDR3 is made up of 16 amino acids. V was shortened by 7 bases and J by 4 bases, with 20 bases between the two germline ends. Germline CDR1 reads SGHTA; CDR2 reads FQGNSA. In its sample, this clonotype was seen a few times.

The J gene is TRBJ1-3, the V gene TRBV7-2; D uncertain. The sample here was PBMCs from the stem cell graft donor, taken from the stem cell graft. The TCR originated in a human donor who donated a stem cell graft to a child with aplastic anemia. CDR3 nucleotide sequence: TGTGCCAGCACTACCGTCCTACGGGGAACAGGAAACACCATATATTTT. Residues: CASTTVLRGTGNTIYF.